This entry concerns a single T cell receptor (beta chain). These data come from a study of beta chain features in type 1 diabetes. Sequenced material consisted of expressed TCRB transcripts (all of the isolated RNA was reverse transcribed). Sequencing used immunoSEQ multiplex PCR; TCRdb keeps in-frame clones, though not all of them. Of several thousand clones in the sample, roughly three quarters were seen once. This receptor was taken from a young man in good health. Material: Tregs from blood.

In DNA form, the CDR3 reads TGTGCCAGCAGCTTCGCTAGGGATACGCAGTATTTT. Translated: CASSFARDTQYF. The chain recombines TRBV7-2 with TRBJ2-3, with D uncertain. The CDR3 extends over 12 amino acids. The V gene lost 3 bases and the J gene lost 6 bases, with 7 bases spanning the gap. Germline loops: CDR1 SGHTA, CDR2 FQGNSA. Complete variable domain (other parts from reference TRBV7-2 and TRBJ2-3): GAGVSQSPSNKVTEKGKDVELRCDPISGHTALYWYRQSLGQGLEFLIYFQGNSAPDKSGLPSDRFSAERTGGSVSTLTIQRTQQEDSAVYLCASSFARDTQYFGPGTRLTVL.